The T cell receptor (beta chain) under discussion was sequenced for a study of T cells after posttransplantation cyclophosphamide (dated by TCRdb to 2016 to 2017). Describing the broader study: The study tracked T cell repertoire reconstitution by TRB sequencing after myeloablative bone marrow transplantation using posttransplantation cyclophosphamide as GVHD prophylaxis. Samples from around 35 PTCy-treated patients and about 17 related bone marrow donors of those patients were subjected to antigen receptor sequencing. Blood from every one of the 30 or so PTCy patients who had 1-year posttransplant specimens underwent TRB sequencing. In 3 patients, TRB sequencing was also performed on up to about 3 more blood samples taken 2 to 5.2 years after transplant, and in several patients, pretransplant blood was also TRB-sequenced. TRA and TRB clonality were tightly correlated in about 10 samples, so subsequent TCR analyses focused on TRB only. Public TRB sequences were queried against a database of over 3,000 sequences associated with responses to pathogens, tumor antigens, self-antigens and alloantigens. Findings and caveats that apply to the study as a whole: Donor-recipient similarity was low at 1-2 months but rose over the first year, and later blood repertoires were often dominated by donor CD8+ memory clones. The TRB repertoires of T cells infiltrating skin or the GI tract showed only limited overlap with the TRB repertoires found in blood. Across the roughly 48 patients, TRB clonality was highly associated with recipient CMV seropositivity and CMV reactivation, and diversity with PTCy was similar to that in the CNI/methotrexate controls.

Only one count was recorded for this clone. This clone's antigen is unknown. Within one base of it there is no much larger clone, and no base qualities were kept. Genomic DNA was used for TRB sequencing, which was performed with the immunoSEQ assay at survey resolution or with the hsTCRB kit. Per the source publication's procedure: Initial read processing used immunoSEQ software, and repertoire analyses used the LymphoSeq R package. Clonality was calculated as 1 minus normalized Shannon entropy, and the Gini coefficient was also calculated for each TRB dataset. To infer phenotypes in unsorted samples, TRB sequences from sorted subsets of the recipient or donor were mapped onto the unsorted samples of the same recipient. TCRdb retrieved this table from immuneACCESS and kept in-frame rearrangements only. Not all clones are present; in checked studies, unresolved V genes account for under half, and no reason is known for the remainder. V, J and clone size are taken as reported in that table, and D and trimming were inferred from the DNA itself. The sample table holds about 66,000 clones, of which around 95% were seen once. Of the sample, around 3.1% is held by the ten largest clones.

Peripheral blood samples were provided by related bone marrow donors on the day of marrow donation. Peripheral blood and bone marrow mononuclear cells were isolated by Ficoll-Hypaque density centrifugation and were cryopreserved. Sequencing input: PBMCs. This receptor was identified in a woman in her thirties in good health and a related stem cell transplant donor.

The DNA is as follows: TGTGCCAGCAGCTCCGCCCAGGGGGCTTTCCATTTT. The translation is CASSSAQGAFHF. Here the chain combines TRBV6-5 and TRBJ1-5; the junction holds 8 bases that match TRBD1. The cysteine opens and the phenylalanine closes a CDR3 of 12 amino acids. Solely the CDR3 DNA is kept, with 36 bases framed from the first base. The germline V gene specifies MNHEY as CDR1 and SVGAGI as CDR2. V is cut back by 6 bases and J by 16 bases, with 11 bases in the junction unmatched.